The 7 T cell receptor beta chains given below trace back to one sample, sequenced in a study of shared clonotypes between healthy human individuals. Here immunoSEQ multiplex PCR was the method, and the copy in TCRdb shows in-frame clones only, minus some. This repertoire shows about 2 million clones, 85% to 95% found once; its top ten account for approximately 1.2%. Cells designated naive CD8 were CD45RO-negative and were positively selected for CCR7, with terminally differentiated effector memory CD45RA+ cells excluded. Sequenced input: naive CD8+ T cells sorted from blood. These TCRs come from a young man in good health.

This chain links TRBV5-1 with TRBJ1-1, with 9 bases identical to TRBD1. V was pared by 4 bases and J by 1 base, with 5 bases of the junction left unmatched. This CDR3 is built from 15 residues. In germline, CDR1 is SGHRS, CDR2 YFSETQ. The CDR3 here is CASSHLTGGNTEAFF. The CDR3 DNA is TGCGCCAGCAGCCACCTGACAGGGGGGAACACTGAAGCTTTCTTT.

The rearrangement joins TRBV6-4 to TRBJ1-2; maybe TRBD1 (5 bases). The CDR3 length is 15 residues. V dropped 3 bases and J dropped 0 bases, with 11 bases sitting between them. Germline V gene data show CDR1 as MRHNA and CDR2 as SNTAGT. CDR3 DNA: TGTGCCAGCAGTGAATCAGGGTCACCTAACTATGGCTACACCTTC. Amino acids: CASSESGSPNYGYTF.

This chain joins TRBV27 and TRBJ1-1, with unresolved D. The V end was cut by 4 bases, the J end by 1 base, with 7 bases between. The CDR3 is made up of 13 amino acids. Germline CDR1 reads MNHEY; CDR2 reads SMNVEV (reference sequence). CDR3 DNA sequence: TGTGCCAGCAGTTCTATGACGAACACTGAAGCTTTCTTT. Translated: CASSSMTNTEAFF.

CDR3 sequence reads: CASSPPIGDTQYF. The CDR3 DNA reads TGTGCCAGCAGTCCGCCGATAGGAGATACGCAGTATTTT. The chain combines TRBV28 with TRBJ2-3; D is uncertain. Germline CDR1 reads MDHEN; CDR2 reads SYDVKM. The CDR3 covers 13 residues. V was clipped by 5 bases and J by 5 bases, with 11 bases between them.

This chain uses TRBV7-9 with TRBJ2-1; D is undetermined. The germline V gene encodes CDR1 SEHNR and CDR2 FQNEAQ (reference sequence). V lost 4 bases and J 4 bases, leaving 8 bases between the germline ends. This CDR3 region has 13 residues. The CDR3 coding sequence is TGTGCCAGCAGCTCCGGACGGTACAATGAGCAGTTCTTC. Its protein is CASSSGRYNEQFF.

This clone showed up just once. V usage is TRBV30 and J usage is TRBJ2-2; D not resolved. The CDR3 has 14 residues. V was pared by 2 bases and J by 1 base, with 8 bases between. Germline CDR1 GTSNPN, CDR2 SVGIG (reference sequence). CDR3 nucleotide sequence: TGTGCCTGGAGTAAGGACGAGAACACCGGGGAGCTGTTTTTT. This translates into CAWSKDENTGELFF.

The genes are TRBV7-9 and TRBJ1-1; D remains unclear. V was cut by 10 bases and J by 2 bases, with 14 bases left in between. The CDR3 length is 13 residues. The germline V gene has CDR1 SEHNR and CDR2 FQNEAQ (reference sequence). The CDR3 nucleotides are TGTGCCACAGAGCCCGGATTTAACACTGAAGCTTTCTTT. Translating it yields CATEPGFNTEAFF.